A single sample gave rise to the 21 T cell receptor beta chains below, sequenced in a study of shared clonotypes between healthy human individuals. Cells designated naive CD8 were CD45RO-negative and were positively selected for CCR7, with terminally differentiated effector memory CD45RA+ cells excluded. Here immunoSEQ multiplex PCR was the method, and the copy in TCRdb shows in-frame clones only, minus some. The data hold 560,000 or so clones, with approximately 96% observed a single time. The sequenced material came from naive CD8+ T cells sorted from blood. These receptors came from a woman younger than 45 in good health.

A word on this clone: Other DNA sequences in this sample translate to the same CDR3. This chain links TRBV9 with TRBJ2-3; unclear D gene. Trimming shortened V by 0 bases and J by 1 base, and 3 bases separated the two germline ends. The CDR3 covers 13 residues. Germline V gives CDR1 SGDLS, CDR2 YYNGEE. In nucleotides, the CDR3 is TGTGCCAGCAGCGTAGATGGCACAGATACGCAGTATTTT. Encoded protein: CASSVDGTDTQYF.

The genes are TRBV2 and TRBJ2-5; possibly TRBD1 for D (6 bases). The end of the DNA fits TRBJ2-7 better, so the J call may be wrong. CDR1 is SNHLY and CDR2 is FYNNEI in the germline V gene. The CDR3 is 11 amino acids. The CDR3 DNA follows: TGTGCCAGCAAAAGGGGGTACGAGCAGTACTTC. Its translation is CASKRGYEQYF.

CDR3 sequence (DNA): TGTGCCAGCAGTGGTTTAGGGGGCTATGACACTGAAGCTTTCTTT. It translates to CASSGLGGYDTEAFF. The genes are TRBV2 and TRBJ1-1, with TRBD1 identical over 7 bases. The CDR3 contains 15 residues. Germline V lookup: CDR1 SNHLY, CDR2 FYNNEI. Trimming removed 4 bases from V and 3 bases from J; junction bases left unmatched: 8.

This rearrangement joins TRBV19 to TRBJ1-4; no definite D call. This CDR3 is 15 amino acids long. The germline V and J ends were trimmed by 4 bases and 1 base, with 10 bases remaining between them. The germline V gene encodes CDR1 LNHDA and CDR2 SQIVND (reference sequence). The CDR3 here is CASSSGQLTNEKLFF. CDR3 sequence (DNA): TGTGCCAGTAGTAGTGGTCAGCTAACTAATGAAAAACTGTTTTTT.

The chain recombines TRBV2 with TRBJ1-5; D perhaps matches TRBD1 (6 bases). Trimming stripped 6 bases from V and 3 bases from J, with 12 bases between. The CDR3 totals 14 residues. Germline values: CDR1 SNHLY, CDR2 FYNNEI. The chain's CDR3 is CASRPDRFNQPQHF. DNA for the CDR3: TGTGCCAGCAGACCCGACAGGTTCAATCAGCCCCAGCATTTT.

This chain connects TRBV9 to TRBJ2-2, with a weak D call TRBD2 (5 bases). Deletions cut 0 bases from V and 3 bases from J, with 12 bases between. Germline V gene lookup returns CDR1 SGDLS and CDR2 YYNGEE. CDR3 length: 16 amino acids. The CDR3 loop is CASSVVGAADTGELFF. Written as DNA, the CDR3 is TGTGCCAGCAGCGTAGTGGGAGCGGCTGACACCGGGGAGCTGTTTTTT.

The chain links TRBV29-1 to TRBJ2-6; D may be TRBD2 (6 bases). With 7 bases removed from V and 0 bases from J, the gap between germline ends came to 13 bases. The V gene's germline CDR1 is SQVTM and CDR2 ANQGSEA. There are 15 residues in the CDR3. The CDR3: CSATWGDSGANVLTF. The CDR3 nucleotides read TGCAGCGCCACTTGGGGGGACTCTGGGGCCAACGTCCTGACTTTC.

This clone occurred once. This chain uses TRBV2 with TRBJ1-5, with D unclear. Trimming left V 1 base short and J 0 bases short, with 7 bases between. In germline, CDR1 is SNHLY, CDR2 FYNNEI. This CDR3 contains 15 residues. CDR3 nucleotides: TGTGCCAGCAGTGAAGGCAGAGATAGCAATCAGCCCCAGCATTTT. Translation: CASSEGRDSNQPQHF.

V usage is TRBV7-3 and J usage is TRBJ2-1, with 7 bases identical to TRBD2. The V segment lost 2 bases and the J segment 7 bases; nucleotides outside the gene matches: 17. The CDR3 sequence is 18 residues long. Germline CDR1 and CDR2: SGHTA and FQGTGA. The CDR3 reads CASSLSASGGSPGNEQFF. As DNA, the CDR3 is TGTGCCAGCAGCTTATCCGCCTCCGGCGGGAGTCCGGGGAATGAGCAGTTCTTC.

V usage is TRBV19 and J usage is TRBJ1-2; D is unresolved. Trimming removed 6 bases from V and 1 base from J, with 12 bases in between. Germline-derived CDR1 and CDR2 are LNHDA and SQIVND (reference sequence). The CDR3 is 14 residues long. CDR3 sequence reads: CASSWVTDNYGYTF. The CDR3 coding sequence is TGTGCCAGTAGCTGGGTGACTGATAACTATGGCTACACCTTC. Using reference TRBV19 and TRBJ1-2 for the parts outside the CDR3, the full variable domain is DGGITQSPKYLFRKEGQNVTLSCEQNLNHDAMYWYRQDPGQGLRLIYYSQIVNDFQKGDIAEGYSVSREKKESFPLTVTSAQKNPTAFYLCASSWVTDNYGYTFGSGTRLTVV.

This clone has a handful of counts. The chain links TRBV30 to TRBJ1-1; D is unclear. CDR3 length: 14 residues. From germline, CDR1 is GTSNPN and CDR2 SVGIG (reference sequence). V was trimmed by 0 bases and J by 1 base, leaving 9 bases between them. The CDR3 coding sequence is TGTGCCTGGAGTGTACTAGAGGGGAACACTGAAGCTTTCTTT. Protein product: CAWSVLEGNTEAFF.

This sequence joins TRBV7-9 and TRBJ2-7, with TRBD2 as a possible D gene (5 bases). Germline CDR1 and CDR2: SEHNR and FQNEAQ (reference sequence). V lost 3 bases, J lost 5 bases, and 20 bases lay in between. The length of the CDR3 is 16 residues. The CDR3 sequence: CASSFPAGTIPHEQYF. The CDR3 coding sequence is TGTGCCAGCAGCTTCCCTGCGGGTACTATCCCCCACGAGCAGTACTTC.

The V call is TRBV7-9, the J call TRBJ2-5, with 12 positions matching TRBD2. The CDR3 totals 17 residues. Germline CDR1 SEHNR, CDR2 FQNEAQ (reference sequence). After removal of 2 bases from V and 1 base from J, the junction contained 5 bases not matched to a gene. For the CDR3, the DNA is TGTGCCAGCAGCTTAATGACTAGCGGGAGATTCCAAGAGACCCAGTACTTC. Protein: CASSLMTSGRFQETQYF.

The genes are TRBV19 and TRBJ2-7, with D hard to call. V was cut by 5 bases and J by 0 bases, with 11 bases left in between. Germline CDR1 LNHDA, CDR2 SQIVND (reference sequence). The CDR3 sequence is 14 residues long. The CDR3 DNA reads TGTGCCAGTAGTTCAAGACGGAGCTCCTACGAGCAGTACTTC. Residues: CASSSRRSSYEQYF.

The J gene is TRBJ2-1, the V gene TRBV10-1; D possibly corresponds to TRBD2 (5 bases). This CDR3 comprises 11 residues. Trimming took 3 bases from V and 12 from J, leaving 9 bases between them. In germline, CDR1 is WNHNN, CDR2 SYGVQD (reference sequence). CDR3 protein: CASSDGSGQFF. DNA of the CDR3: TGCGCCAGCAGTGATGGGAGCGGGCAGTTCTTC.

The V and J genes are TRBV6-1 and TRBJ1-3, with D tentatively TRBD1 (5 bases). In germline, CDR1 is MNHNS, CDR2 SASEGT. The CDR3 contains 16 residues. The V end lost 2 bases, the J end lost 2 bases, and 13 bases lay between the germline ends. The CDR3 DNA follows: TGTGCCAGCAGTGAAATGCACAGGACAACTGGAAACACCATATATTTT. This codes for CASSEMHRTTGNTIYF.

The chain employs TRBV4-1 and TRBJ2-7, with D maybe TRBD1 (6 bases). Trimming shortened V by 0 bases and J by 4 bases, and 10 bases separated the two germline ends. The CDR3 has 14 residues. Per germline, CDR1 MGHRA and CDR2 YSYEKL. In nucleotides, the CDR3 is TGCGCCAGCAGCCAAGAGGGCAGGGGTTACGAGCAGTACTTC. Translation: CASSQEGRGYEQYF.

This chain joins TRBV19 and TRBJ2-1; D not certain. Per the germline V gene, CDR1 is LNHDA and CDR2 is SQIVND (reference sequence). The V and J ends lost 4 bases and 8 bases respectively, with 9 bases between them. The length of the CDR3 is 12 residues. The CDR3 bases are TGTGCCAGTAGTAAAGTAATCGATGAGCAGTTCTTC. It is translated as CASSKVIDEQFF.

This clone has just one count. Written as DNA, the CDR3 is TGCGCCAGCACCGGGCGAAGGGAGCGGCCAGATACGCAGTATTTT. Translating it yields CASTGRRERPDTQYF. V is TRBV10-2 and J is TRBJ2-3, with TRBD2 as a possible D gene (5 bases). The V end lost 7 bases, the J end lost 4 bases, and 18 bases lay between the germline ends. Germline V gene data show CDR1 as WSHSY and CDR2 as SAAADI. This CDR3 is 15 amino acids long.

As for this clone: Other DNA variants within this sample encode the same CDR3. For the CDR3, the DNA is TGTGCCAGCAGTTTAGGGCTAGCGGGAGTTGAGCAGTTCTTC. This sequence encodes CASSLGLAGVEQFF. V gene TRBV27 combines with J gene TRBJ2-1; TRBD2 matches at 10 bases. The CDR3 runs 14 residues. V trimming: 2 bases; J trimming: 9 bases; junction bases outside the gene matches: 4. Germline V gene sequence: CDR1 MNHEY, CDR2 SMNVEV (reference sequence).

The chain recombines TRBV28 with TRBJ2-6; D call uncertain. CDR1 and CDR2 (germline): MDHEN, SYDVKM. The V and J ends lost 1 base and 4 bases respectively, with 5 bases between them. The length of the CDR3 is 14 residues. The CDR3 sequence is CASSLYLGANVLTF. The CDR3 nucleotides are TGTGCCAGCAGTTTATATTTAGGGGCCAACGTCCTGACTTTC.